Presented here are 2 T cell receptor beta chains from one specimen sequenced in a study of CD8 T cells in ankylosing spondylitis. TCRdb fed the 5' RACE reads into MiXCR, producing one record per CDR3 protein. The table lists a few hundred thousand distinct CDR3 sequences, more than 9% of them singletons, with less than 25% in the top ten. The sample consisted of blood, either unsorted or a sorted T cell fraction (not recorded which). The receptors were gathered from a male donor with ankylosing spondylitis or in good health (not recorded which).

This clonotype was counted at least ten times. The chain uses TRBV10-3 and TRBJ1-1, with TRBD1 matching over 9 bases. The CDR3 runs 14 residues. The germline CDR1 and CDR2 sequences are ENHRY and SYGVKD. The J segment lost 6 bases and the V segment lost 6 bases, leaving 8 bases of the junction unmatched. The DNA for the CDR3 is TGTGCCATCAGCCCGTCGGGACAGGGCGCTGAAGCTTTCTTT. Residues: CAISPSGQGAEAFF.

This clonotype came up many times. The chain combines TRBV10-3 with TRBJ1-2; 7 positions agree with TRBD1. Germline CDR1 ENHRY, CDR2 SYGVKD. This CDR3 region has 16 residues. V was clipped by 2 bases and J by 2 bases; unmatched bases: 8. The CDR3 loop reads CAISEGLGDRNYGYTF. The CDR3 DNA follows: TGTGCCATCAGTGAGGGACTTGGGGACAGAAACTATGGCTACACCTTC.